Listed below are T cell receptor beta chains from one sample, sequenced in a study of early T cells in non-severe SARS-CoV-2 infection. MiXCR, applied by TCRdb to the 5' RACE reads, yields one record per CDR3 protein. The data show roughly 10,000 distinct CDR3 sequences, with around 5% seen just once and more than 9% held by the top ten. The sample consisted of whole blood. These receptors were obtained from an adult who was a healthcare worker with PCR-confirmed SARS-CoV-2 infection or an uninfected control (not recorded which). CDR3s include the opening cysteine and the closing phenylalanine or tryptophan. The D gene is left open where the match is weak. Expanded clones get a size class; other rows say once, few or many, or leave the size out.

TRBV7-9	TRBJ1-1	medium-sized	-	TGTGCCAGCAGCTTGCTTTCGTCACCGGCTTTCTTT	CASSLLSSPAFF
TRBV2	TRBJ2-3	-	TRBD2	TGTGCCAGCAGAGCCGATAGCGGGGGCAGGACAGATACGCAGTATTTT	CASRADSGGRTDTQYF
TRBV5-5	TRBJ2-1	many	TRBD2	TGTGCCAGCAGCTTGATTACTAGCGGGGGATACAATGAGCAGTTCTTC	CASSLITSGGYNEQFF
TRBV20-1	TRBJ2-7	-	TRBD1	TGCAGTGCTATCAGGACAGGCTCCTACGAGCAGTACTTC	CSAIRTGSYEQYF
TRBV5-1	TRBJ2-3	many	-	TGCGCCAGCAGCTTGCAGGGGCGTTCTAGCACAGATACGCAGTATTTT	CASSLQGRSSTDTQYF
TRBV5-1	TRBJ2-3	many	TRBD2	TGCGCCAGCAGCTTCCGACTAGCGGGGGGGACAGCCACAGATACGCAGTATTTT	CASSFRLAGGTATDTQYF
TRBV5-4	TRBJ1-1	many	-	TGTGCCAGCAGCTTCTGGGAGAAGAAGATGGCTTTCTTT	CASSFWEKKMAFF
TRBV20-1	TRBJ2-7	medium-sized	-	TGCAGTGCTAAACTCCTTGACAGTATTTTCTACGAGCAGTACTTC	CSAKLLDSIFYEQYF
TRBV7-3	TRBJ1-2	many	-	TGTGCCAGCAGCCCTGAGGCGGCAGGGGACTATGGCTACACCTTC	CASSPEAAGDYGYTF
TRBV12-3/TRBV12-4	TRBJ2-3	medium-sized	-	TGTGCCAGCAGTTTTGGGGACTCACCAGATACGCAGTATTTT	CASSFGDSPDTQYF
TRBV12-3/TRBV12-4	TRBJ2-1	-	TRBD2	TGTGCCAGCAGGGGACTAGCGGAAAATGAGCAGTTCTTC	CASRGLAENEQFF
TRBV18	TRBJ1-5	many	-	TGTGCCAGCTCATTACAGGGCATGAATCAGCCCCAGCATTTT	CASSLQGMNQPQHF
TRBV29-1	TRBJ1-2	many	TRBD1	TGCAGCGTGGAGACAGGGGGCTTTGGCTACACCTTC	CSVETGGFGYTF
TRBV6-6	TRBJ2-3	many	TRBD2	TGTGCCAGCAGCTTCTTAGCGGGGGATCCAGATACGCAGTATTTT	CASSFLAGDPDTQYF
TRBV7-2	TRBJ1-5	-	-	TGTGCCAGCAGCTTAGTGGGAACCCAGCCCCAGCATTTT	CASSLVGTQPQHF
TRBV5-1	TRBJ2-3	many	-	TGCGCCAGCAGCTTGGTCAGTGCTAGCACAGATACGCAGTATTTT	CASSLVSASTDTQYF
TRBV27	TRBJ1-1	many	TRBD1	TGTGCCAGCAGTTTCGGGACAGGGCGGACTGAAGCTTTCTTT	CASSFGTGRTEAFF
TRBV18	TRBJ2-3	many	-	TGTGCCAGCTCACCAAGAGTTACGCAGTATTTT	CASSPRVTQYF
TRBV14	TRBJ2-3	medium-sized	-	TGTGCCAGCAGTCCCCGAGGGGGTAACACAGATACGCAGTATTTT	CASSPRGGNTDTQYF
TRBV7-2	TRBJ2-5	few	-	TGTGCCAGCAGCCGACGGGGGTTAGGAGAGACCCAGTACTTC	CASSRRGLGETQYF
TRBV6-1	TRBJ1-2	-	TRBD1	TGTGCCAGCAGTGAACAGGGGGTTATCAACTATGGCTACACCTTC	CASSEQGVINYGYTF
TRBV12-3/TRBV12-4	TRBJ2-5	few	-	TGTGCCAGCAGTTTAACCCAAGAGACCCAGTACTTC	CASSLTQETQYF
TRBV11-2	TRBJ2-3	many	TRBD1	TGTGCCAGCAGCTTAGGATCCGGGACAGACACAGATACGCAGTATTTT	CASSLGSGTDTDTQYF
TRBV6-2/TRBV6-3	TRBJ1-5	-	TRBD1	TGTGCCAGCAGTTCCGACAGGGTTCAGCCCCAGCATTTT	CASSSDRVQPQHF
TRBV10-3	TRBJ2-7	medium-sized	-	TGTGCCATCAGTCCAGGACAGACCTACGAGCAGTACTTC	CAISPGQTYEQYF
TRBV28	TRBJ2-1	many	TRBD2	TGTGCCAGCTCACCTCCCCTCCTAGCGGGGGGGGACAATGAGCAGTTCTTC	CASSPPLLAGGDNEQFF
TRBV20-1	TRBJ2-3	medium-sized	-	TGCAGTGCTAGACCGAAGAGAGGGTCATCAGATACGCAGTATTTT	CSARPKRGSSDTQYF